The 9 T cell receptor beta chains given below trace back to one sample, sequenced in a study of shared clonotypes between healthy human individuals. Libraries were prepared by immunoSEQ multiplex PCR; TCRdb keeps only in-frame clonotypes and omits some of them. The sample yields 1.4 million to 1.5 million clones, around 95% seen once. The sample comprised naive CD4+ T cells sorted from blood. Indicated subset: CD45RA+ positively selected. The receptors originated from a man between 25 and 39 years old in good health.

This chain uses TRBV27 with TRBJ2-7, with TRBD2 matching over 12 bases. The germline V gene has CDR1 MNHEY and CDR2 SMNVEV (reference sequence). J was trimmed by 2 bases and V by 4 bases; bases with no gene match: 6. The CDR3 is 16 residues long. In DNA, the CDR3 is TGTGCCAGCAGTTCACTAGCGGGAGGTATTACCTACGAGCAGTACTTC. Its translation is CASSSLAGGITYEQYF.

V usage is TRBV5-1 and J usage is TRBJ2-1; TRBD2 aligns across 8 bases. The CDR3 loop spans 15 amino acids. Germline trimming cut 2 bases from V and 7 bases from J; bases unmatched to any gene: 8. In germline, CDR1 is SGHRS, CDR2 YFSETQ. CDR3 nucleotides: TGCGCCAGCAGCTTCGGGGGGGCATCCAGGAATGAGCAGTTCTTC. Translation: CASSFGGASRNEQFF.

The chain joins TRBV6-5 to TRBJ1-1, with TRBD1 matching 9 bases. The CDR3 sequence is 15 residues long. Germline CDR1 reads MNHEY; CDR2 reads SVGAGI. After removal of 3 bases from V and 2 bases from J, the junction contained 4 bases not matched to a gene. In DNA form, the CDR3 reads TGTGCCAGCAGTTATTGGGACAGGGAAAACACTGAAGCTTTCTTT. This codes for CASSYWDRENTEAFF.

The rearrangement uses TRBV7-9 and TRBJ2-7; no definite D call. Germline V lookup: CDR1 SEHNR, CDR2 FQNEAQ (reference sequence). The CDR3 is 16 residues long. Deletions cut 0 bases from V and 1 base from J, with 13 bases between. CDR3 DNA: TGTGCCAGCAGCTTAGCTCCCCACAGCCAGTCCTACGAGCAGTACTTC. The encoded protein is CASSLAPHSQSYEQYF.

The chain employs TRBV5-1 and TRBJ2-5, with D maybe TRBD2 (6 bases). V was shortened by 2 bases and J by 1 base, with 9 bases between the two germline ends. CDR3 length: 14 amino acids. Germline loops: CDR1 SGHRS, CDR2 YFSETQ. The CDR3 DNA sequence: TGCGCCAGCAGCTTCGGGGGAAGCCAAGAGACCCAGTACTTC. Translated, it gives CASSFGGSQETQYF.

This CDR3 is CASTVKANEQFF. CDR3 nucleotides: TGTGCCAGCACCGTGAAGGCAAATGAGCAGTTCTTC. The chain carries TRBV7-9 and TRBJ2-1; D remains unclear. Trimming took off 7 bases at V and 7 bases at J, with 11 bases between the two ends. Germline CDR1 is SEHNR and CDR2 is FQNEAQ (reference sequence). The CDR3 loop spans 12 amino acids. The variable domain in full, with the rest retrieved from reference TRBV7-9 and TRBJ2-1, is DTGVSQNPRHKITKRGQNVTFRCDPISEHNRLYWYRQTLGQGPEFLTYFQNEAQLEKSRLLSDRFSAERPKGSFSTLEIQRTEQGDSAMYLCASTVKANEQFFGPGTRLTVL.

In the case of this clone: An end of the junction differs from the germline gene, which may be a read error. The rearrangement links TRBV6-1 to TRBJ2-2; maybe TRBD1 (6 bases). Germline CDR1 MNHNS, CDR2 SASEGT. CDR3 length equals 15 residues. The CDR3 reads CASTEQGAGTGELFF. DNA for the CDR3: TGTGCCAGCACTGAACAGGGAGCCGGGACCGGGGAGCTGTTTTTT.

In the case of this clone: This specimen includes other DNA sequences encoding the same CDR3. The rearrangement links TRBV11-2 to TRBJ2-5, with unresolved D. The CDR3 is made up of 14 amino acids. Germline-derived CDR1 and CDR2 are SGHAT and FQNNGV. V shed 1 base and J shed 5 bases, with 11 bases lying between them. This chain's CDR3 is CASSLVPGRETQYF. The CDR3 coding sequence is TGTGCCAGCAGCTTAGTTCCGGGTCGGGAGACCCAGTACTTC.

V gene TRBV6-1 combines with J gene TRBJ2-7; the match to TRBD1 covers 9 bases. This CDR3 has 14 amino acids. Germline CDR1 reads MNHNS; CDR2 reads SASEGT. J gave up 5 bases and V 6 bases, and 8 bases lay outside the gene matches. CDR3 residues: CASRSGQGFDEQYF. In DNA form, the CDR3 reads TGTGCCAGCAGATCGGGACAGGGCTTCGACGAGCAGTACTTC.